Listed below are T cell receptor beta chains from one sample, sequenced in a study of neurological immune-mediated disorders. A single record per CDR3 protein comes from TCRdb applying MiXCR to the 5' RACE reads. Altogether 100,000 to 150,000 distinct CDR3 sequences are present, roughly 3.2% being singletons, with the ten largest covering 1% to 1.5%. The sequenced material came from PBMCs. The receptors originated from a woman aged 25-40 years with multiple sclerosis. CDR3s include the opening cysteine and the closing phenylalanine or tryptophan. A D gene is named only where the DNA matches it firmly. The listing skips clone size in some rows; elsewhere it reads once, few, many or a size class.

j_gene	abundance	v_gene	d_gene	CDR3nt	CDR3aa
TRBJ2-7	many	TRBV7-2	-	TGTGCCAGCAGCTTGGCCGGTACTCTGTATTCCTACGAGCAGTACTTC	CASSLAGTLYSYEQYF
TRBJ2-6	many	TRBV29-1	-	TGCAGCGTTTTTAGTTCCGGGGCCAACGTCCTGACTTTC	CSVFSSGANVLTF
TRBJ2-5	many	TRBV14	-	TGTGCCAGCGCCTGGCGGGCCCAAGAGACCCAGTACTTC	CASAWRAQETQYF
TRBJ2-2	many	TRBV7-2	-	TGTGCCAGCAGCCCCCTGGGGGTCGGGGAGCTGTTTTTT	CASSPLGVGELFF
TRBJ2-2	many	TRBV5-6	-	TGTGCCAGCAGCTTGCCTCGTGACAGGACGGGCACCGGGGAGCTGTTTTTT	CASSLPRDRTGTGELFF
TRBJ2-5	many	TRBV28	TRBD1	TGTGCCAGCCACCGGGACAGGGTTGTCCAAGAGACCCAGTACTTC	CASHRDRVVQETQYF
TRBJ1-2	many	TRBV7-2	-	TGTGCCAGCAGCCCTTTCGGGGACTATGGCTACACCTTC	CASSPFGDYGYTF
TRBJ2-5	many	TRBV5-6	-	TGTGCCAGCATCTCAGGGGCGATCGGGGCGGACCAAGAGACCCAGTACTTC	CASISGAIGADQETQYF
TRBJ1-5	many	TRBV2	-	TGTGCCAGCAGTGAGGTACAGAAAAATCAGCCCCAGCATTTT	CASSEVQKNQPQHF
TRBJ2-3	many	TRBV5-1	-	TGCGCCAGCAGCGGAGACAGTCTTAGCACAGATACGCAGTATTTT	CASSGDSLSTDTQYF
TRBJ2-7	many	TRBV20-1	TRBD1	TGCAGTGCTAGAACAGGGGGGCCCTACGAGCAGTACTTC	CSARTGGPYEQYF
TRBJ2-7	-	TRBV15	TRBD2	TGTGCCACCAGCAGAGATGTGCGGGGGATCTACGAGCAGTACTTC	CATSRDVRGIYEQYF
TRBJ1-2	many	TRBV29-1	TRBD1	TGCAGCGGGAAAGACAGGGCGGGCTACACCTTC	CSGKDRAGYTF
TRBJ2-7	many	TRBV29-1	-	TGCAGCGTTGGACAGGACTCCGTCTACGAGCAGTACTTC	CSVGQDSVYEQYF
TRBJ1-1	many	TRBV5-5	-	TGTGCCAGCAGCCGGTGGAGGGCTCGGGAGAACACTGAAGCTTTCTTT	CASSRWRARENTEAFF
TRBJ2-5	many	TRBV20-1	TRBD2	TGCAGTGCTCAGACTACTAGCGGCCTACGGGAGACCCAGTACTTC	CSAQTTSGLRETQYF
TRBJ2-1	many	TRBV24-1	TRBD1	TGTGCCACCAGTGATACAGGGGGGTCCTACAATGAGCAGTTCTTC	CATSDTGGSYNEQFF
TRBJ1-3	many	TRBV2	-	TGTGCCAGCAGGGAAGGTACCATCTCTGGAAACACCATATATTTT	CASREGTISGNTIYF
TRBJ1-5	many	TRBV20-1	-	TGCAGTGCTAGAGATCAGCCCCTAGTAGGCCCCCAGCATTTT	CSARDQPLVGPQHF
TRBJ2-7	many	TRBV5-5	-	TGTGCCAGCAGCTTCTTAGGTTCGGCCTACGAGCAGTACTTC	CASSFLGSAYEQYF
TRBJ2-1	many	TRBV5-6	TRBD2	TGTGCCAGCAGCTCCGGGGGGGGCGATGGGGATGAGCAGTTCTTC	CASSSGGGDGDEQFF
TRBJ1-1	many	TRBV5-5	-	TGTGCCAGCGAGAGGGGAGTACGAAACACTGAAGCTTTCTTT	CASERGVRNTEAFF
TRBJ2-2	many	TRBV6-2/TRBV6-3	-	TGTGCCAGCAGTTACTGGACTACAAACACCGGGGAGCTGTTTTTT	CASSYWTTNTGELFF
TRBJ1-1	-	TRBV10-3	TRBD1	TGTGACACCGGGACAGTGAACACTGAAGCTTTCTTT	CDTGTVNTEAFF
TRBJ1-6	many	TRBV7-9	TRBD1	TGTGCCAGCAGCTTCGGACAGGGTGGGTCACCCCTCCACTTT	CASSFGQGGSPLHF
TRBJ2-7	many	TRBV7-8	TRBD2	TGTGCCAGCAGCGGGGGACTAGCGGGAGCCTACGAGCAGTACTTC	CASSGGLAGAYEQYF
TRBJ2-1	many	TRBV5-1	-	TGCGCCAGCAGCTTGGGGGACAAATACAATGAGCAGTTCTTC	CASSLGDKYNEQFF
TRBJ2-2	many	TRBV15	-	TGTGCCACCAGCAGAGATGTCGATACCACCGGGGAGCTGTTTTTT	CATSRDVDTTGELFF
TRBJ1-2	many	TRBV5-1	TRBD1	TGCGCCAGCAGCTCCCAGGGGGGAGGCTACACCTTC	CASSSQGGGYTF
TRBJ2-1	many	TRBV5-1	-	TGCGCCAGCAGCTTGGTGTCGGAACCCTTGGATGAGCAGTTCTTC	CASSLVSEPLDEQFF